The T cell receptor (beta chain) under discussion was sequenced for a study of blood T cells in healthy people across ages. The CDR3 spans 14 residues. V was pared by 5 bases and J by 0 bases, with 10 bases between. The germline V gene has CDR1 SGDLS and CDR2 YYNGEE. Sample-barcoded 5' priming and a J-beta primer mix drove a second PCR of roughly 7 to 11 cycles. TCRdb redid the calling of the 5' RACE reads with MiXCR, one entry per CDR3 protein. The data hold around 800,000 distinct CDR3 sequences, with approximately 55% observed a single time. The sample was blood. The genes are TRBV9 and TRBJ2-3; no clear D. This TCR was recovered from a man aged 80 or over in good health. CDR3 residues: CASSDDGSTDTQYF. CDR3 DNA sequence: TGTGCCAGCAGTGACGACGGGAGCACAGATACGCAGTATTTT.